This T cell receptor (beta chain) came from a study of T cells in Graves' hyperthyroidism and ophthalmopathy. General study results and limits: Patients with ophthalmopathy were separated from those with stable hyperthyroidism by a 13 V-J model. Expanded thyroid clonotypes (above 0.001) were mostly also found in blood.

Many counts were recorded for this clonotype. What it binds is unknown. Just one base apart from a much larger clone, this may be a read error. From RNA transcripts, TCR beta CDR3 regions were amplified. A first-round RT-PCR of the TCR CDR3 used the HTBI primer set. From the multiplex PCR reads, TCRdb called clonotypes with MiXCR, one entry per CDR3 protein. The sample consists of a few hundred thousand distinct CDR3 sequences, roughly 15% of them appearing once. This clonotype was obtained from a woman aged 40 to 50 with Graves' hyperthyroidism that later progressed to Graves' ophthalmopathy. The sample comprised blood.

Here the CDR3 reads CANSLRLGLFF. In nucleotides, the CDR3 is TGTGCCAACAGCTTACGACTGGGGCTGTTTTTT. The V and J genes are TRBV6-5 and TRBJ2-2, with D unclear. Trimming took off 10 bases at V and 13 bases at J, with 16 bases between the two ends. CDR1 MNHEY and CDR2 SVGAGI come from the germline V gene. The CDR3 consists of 11 residues.